The sample holds many counts of the clone carrying this T cell receptor (beta chain). Antigen unknown. After removal of 0 bases from V and 4 bases from J, the junction contained 5 bases not matched to a gene. CDR1 SGHRS and CDR2 YFSETQ come from the germline V gene. The CDR3 is made up of 15 amino acids. It was genomic DNA that served as the template for profiling TCR beta VDJ and CDR3. TCRdb redid the calling of the reads with MiXCR, one entry per CDR3 protein. The sample holds fewer than 250,000 distinct CDR3 sequences; 40% to 50% are singletons and the top ten take 6.5% to 8%. This record comes from a study of CD8+CD57+ T cells in acquired aplastic anemia. Study-wide background: Recorded DNA amounts for sorted CD4+ and CD8+ cells had an average of 3.2 ug.

General study results and limits: CD8+ Simpson's diversity in patients was not significantly different from that in controls. The same twenty-nine CD8+ CDR3 sequences occurred in patients and in controls.

Sequencing involved patients with CD8+CD57+ cell expansion previously shown by flow cytometry. Everyone among the patients had severe acquired aplastic anemia. Sequencing was carried out using sorted CD4+, CD8+, or CD8+CD57+ T cells (not recorded which) from PBMCs. V is TRBV5-1 and J is TRBJ1-1, with 8 bases that match TRBD1. This TCR came from a human donor with aplastic anemia. CDR3 region: CASSLAMTGVTEAFF. CDR3 DNA sequence: TGCGCCAGCAGCTTGGCCATGACAGGGGTCACTGAAGCTTTCTTT.